This T cell receptor beta chain was captured in a study of blood T cell repertoires in COVID-19 (dated by TCRdb to 2019 to 2021). Describing the broader study: Samples covering the acute and convalescent phases of COVID-19 were provided by collaborators in the United States, Italy and Spain. The prospective study material was composed of cDNA or gDNA derived from T cells, B-cell-depleted T cells, or PBMCs. The samples were drawn from the first 160 participants of the ongoing ImmuneRACE study and from 1,254 subjects provided by 6 global collaborators. Sample metadata almost always included a de-identified subject ID, COVID-19 status, age in years and sex. The dataset comprised deeply sampled blood TCRbeta repertoires from subjects exposed to, actively infected with, or recovered from COVID-19. Where available, HLA class I and class II types were obtained from metadata supplied by the sample provider rather than from assay-based typing. The repertoires were made available in a free public database intended to serve as a resource for research on the immune response to SARS-CoV-2.

Study-wide conclusions, independent of this receptor: The amount of clinical and demographic metadata varied by source and participant and was provided uncurated.

Each collaborating institution followed its own protocols to collect whole blood in K2EDTA tubes. For TCRbeta analysis, collaborators shipped samples in one of three forms: frozen whole blood, isolated PBMCs, or DNA extracted from either of those sample types. Remarks on this clone: Its antigen is still unknown. The record has no base qualities; no much larger clone is one base away.

The immunoSEQ Assay, a bias-controlled multiplex PCR, was used to amplify TCRbeta CDR3 regions from genomic DNA. Under the source paper's analysis protocol: The number of nucleated cells in each sample was estimated from the amplification of reference gene primers within the assay. Sequence reads were collapsed and filtered to measure the absolute abundance of every unique TCRbeta CDR3 rearrangement. For each sample, productive Simpson clonality was calculated as the square root of Simpson's diversity index across productive rearrangements. The source is immuneACCESS, and TCRdb retained only in-frame sequences with V and J called. Part of the clones is not carried over; for the studies checked, unresolved V genes explain less than half of this, and the remainder is unexplained. V and J calls and clone size come straight from that table; D and trimming were deduced from the DNA. The sample includes roughly 390,000 clones, with 85% observed a single time. The ten largest clones add up to roughly 3.6% of the sample.

This clonotype was sampled from a woman in her late teens or twenties with acute or convalescent COVID-19. The sample taken for sequencing was peripheral blood.

The nucleotides read TGTGCCAGCAGTGATTCTAGGTCCGCCGGGGAGCTGTTTTTT. This codes for CASSDSRSAGELFF. This sequence uses TRBV6-1 and TRBJ2-2, with the D gene call left open. As encoded in the germline V gene, CDR1 is MNHNS while CDR2 is SASEGT. The CDR3 spans 14 residues, from the cysteine through the phenylalanine. Only the CDR3 DNA is retained, 42 bases long and in frame from the first base. Between the V and J ends, shortened by 3 bases and 6 bases respectively, the junction contains 11 bases.